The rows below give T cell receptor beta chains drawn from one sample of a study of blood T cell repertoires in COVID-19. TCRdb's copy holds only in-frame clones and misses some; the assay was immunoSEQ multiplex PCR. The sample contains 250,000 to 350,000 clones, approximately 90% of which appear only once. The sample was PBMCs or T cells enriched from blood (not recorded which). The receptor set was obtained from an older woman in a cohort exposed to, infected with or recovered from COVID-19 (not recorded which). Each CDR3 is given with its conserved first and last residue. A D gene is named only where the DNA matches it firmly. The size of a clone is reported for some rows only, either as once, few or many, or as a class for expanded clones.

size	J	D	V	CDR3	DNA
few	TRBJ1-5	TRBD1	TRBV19	CASSITGGDQPQHF	TGTGCCAGTAGTATCACAGGGGGCGATCAGCCCCAGCATTTT
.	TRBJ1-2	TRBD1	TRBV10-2	CASGNTGGLYGYTF	TGCGCCAGCGGCAATACAGGGGGCTTGTATGGCTACACCTTC
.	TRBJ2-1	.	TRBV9	CASSVEPGRSPINEQFF	TGTGCCAGCAGCGTAGAACCAGGGAGGTCCCCCATCAATGAGCAGTTCTTC
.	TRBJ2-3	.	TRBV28	CASNGGATDTQYF	TGTGCCAGCAACGGTGGGGCCACAGATACGCAGTATTTT
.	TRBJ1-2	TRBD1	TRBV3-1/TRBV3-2	CASSQLGQGYGYTF	TGTGCCAGCAGTCAATTGGGACAGGGGTATGGCTACACCTTC
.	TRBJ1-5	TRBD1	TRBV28	CASTPSGTGGDQPQHF	TGTGCCAGCACCCCCTCAGGGACAGGGGGCGATCAGCCCCAGCATTTT
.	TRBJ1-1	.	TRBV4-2	CASSQDAPQKNTEAFF	TGTGCCAGCAGCCAAGATGCTCCACAGAAGAACACTGAAGCTTTCTTT
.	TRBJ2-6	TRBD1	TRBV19	CASSTTGAGANVLTF	TGTGCCAGTAGTACAACAGGGGCTGGGGCCAACGTCCTGACTTTC
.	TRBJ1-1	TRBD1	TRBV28	CASRQGVTEAFF	TGTGCCAGTAGACAGGGGGTGACTGAAGCTTTCTTT
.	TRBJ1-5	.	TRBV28	CASIPAGEIQPQHF	TGTGCCAGCATCCCGGCGGGGGAAATTCAGCCCCAGCATTTT
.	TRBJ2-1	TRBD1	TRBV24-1	CATSDLDRDNEQFF	TGTGCCACCAGTGACCTTGACAGGGACAATGAGCAGTTCTTC
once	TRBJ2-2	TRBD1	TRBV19	CASSIDRQGYTGELFF	TGTGCCAGTAGTATAGATAGACAGGGGTACACCGGGGAGCTGTTTTTT
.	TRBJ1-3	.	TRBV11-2	CASSEQGLGNTIYF	TGTGCCAGCAGCGAGCAGGGTCTCGGAAACACCATATATTTT
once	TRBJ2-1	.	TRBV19	CASSVYPYNEQFF	TGTGCCAGTAGTGTCTACCCGTACAATGAGCAGTTCTTC
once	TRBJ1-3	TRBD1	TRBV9	CASSTRQGNTIYF	TGTGCCAGCAGCACCAGACAGGGGAACACCATATATTTT
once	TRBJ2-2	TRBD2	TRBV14	CASSQLSGSGTGELFF	TGTGCCAGCAGCCAATTAAGCGGGAGTGGGACCGGGGAGCTGTTTTTT
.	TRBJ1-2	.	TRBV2	CASGGLGYTF	TGTGCCTCCGGGGGGCTCGGCTACACCTTC
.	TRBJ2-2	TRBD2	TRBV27	CASSREGRPGELFF	TGTGCCAGCAGTCGGGAGGGCCGGCCCGGGGAGCTGTTTTTT
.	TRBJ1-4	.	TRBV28	CARTAQAFVEKLFF	TGTGCCAGAACAGCACAGGCGTTTGTTGAAAAACTGTTTTTT
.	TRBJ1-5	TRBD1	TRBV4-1	CASSLTGGNQPQHF	TGCGCCAGCAGCCTGACAGGGGGCAATCAGCCCCAGCATTTT
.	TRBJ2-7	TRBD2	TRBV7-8	CASSLARLAGLTYEQYF	TGTGCCAGCAGCTTAGCGAGGCTAGCGGGACTTACCTACGAGCAGTACTTC
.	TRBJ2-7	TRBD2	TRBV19	CASRGTSGDHYSYEQYF	TGTGCCAGCCGAGGGACTAGCGGGGACCACTATTCCTACGAGCAGTACTTC
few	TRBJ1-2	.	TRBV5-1	CASSSDTDARYGYTF	TGCGCCAGCAGCTCCGACACCGACGCCCGCTATGGCTACACCTTC
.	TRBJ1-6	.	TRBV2	CASSGRGYNSPLHF	TGTGCCAGCAGTGGAAGAGGGTACAATTCACCCCTCCACTTT
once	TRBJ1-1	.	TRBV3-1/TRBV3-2	CASSQGTAAHTEAFF	TGTGCCAGCAGCCAAGGGACAGCCGCGCACACTGAAGCTTTCTTT
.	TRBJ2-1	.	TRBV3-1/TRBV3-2	CASSPLLGVYNEQFF	TGTGCCAGCAGCCCCCTACTTGGAGTCTACAATGAGCAGTTCTTC
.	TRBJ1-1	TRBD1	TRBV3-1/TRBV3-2	CASSFGQADTEAFF	TGTGCCAGCAGCTTTGGACAGGCGGACACTGAAGCTTTCTTT
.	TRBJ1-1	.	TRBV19	CASQKGFGDTEAFF	TGTGCCAGTCAAAAAGGGTTCGGGGACACTGAAGCTTTCTTT
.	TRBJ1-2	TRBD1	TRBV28	CASSLGQGDGYTF	TGTGCCAGCAGTTTGGGACAGGGGGACGGCTACACCTTC
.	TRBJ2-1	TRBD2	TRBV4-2	CASSQVMREQGNEQFF	TGTGCCAGCAGCCAAGTCATGCGGGAGCAGGGCAATGAGCAGTTCTTC
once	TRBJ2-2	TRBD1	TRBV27	CASVKNRGSRGLDTGELFF	TGTGCCAGCGTCAAAAACCGGGGGTCCAGGGGGCTGGACACCGGGGAGCTGTTTTTT
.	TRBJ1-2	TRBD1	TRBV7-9	CASSHGQGYGYTF	TGTGCCAGCAGTCACGGACAGGGCTATGGCTACACCTTC
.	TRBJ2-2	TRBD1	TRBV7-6	CASSARQGANTGELFF	TGTGCCAGCAGCGCGAGACAGGGGGCGAACACCGGGGAGCTGTTTTTT
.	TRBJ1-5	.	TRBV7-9	CASSSPSGKARDQPQHF	TGTGCCAGCAGCTCACCTTCGGGGAAGGCTAGGGATCAGCCCCAGCATTTT
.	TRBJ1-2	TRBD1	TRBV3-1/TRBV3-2	CASTTGATNYGYTF	TGTGCCAGCACCACAGGGGCGACTAACTATGGCTACACCTTC
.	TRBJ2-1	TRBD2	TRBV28	CASSFIAGALRQFF	TGTGCCAGCAGTTTCATAGCGGGAGCCCTTCGGCAGTTCTTC
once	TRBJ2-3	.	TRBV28	CASAPVGSHTDTQYF	TGTGCCAGCGCCCCTGTCGGGAGTCACACAGATACGCAGTATTTT
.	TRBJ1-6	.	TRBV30	CAWSSESSYNSPLHF	TGTGCCTGGAGTAGTGAGAGCTCCTATAATTCACCCCTCCACTTT
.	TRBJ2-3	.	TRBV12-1	CASSLTSESTDTQYF	TGTGCCAGCAGCTTGACTAGCGAGAGCACAGATACGCAGTATTTT
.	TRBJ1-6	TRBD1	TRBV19	CASMGQGVGSPLHF	TGTGCCAGTATGGGACAGGGGGTTGGTTCACCCCTCCACTTT
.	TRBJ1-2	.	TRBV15	CATSRALGRTYGYTF	TGTGCCACCAGCAGAGCCCTTGGCAGAACCTATGGCTACACCTTC
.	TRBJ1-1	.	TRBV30	CAWSVTPEHRNTEAFF	TGTGCCTGGAGTGTAACGCCGGAACACAGGAACACTGAAGCTTTCTTT
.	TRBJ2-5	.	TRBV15	CATSREGVRWETQYF	TGTGCCACCAGCAGAGAAGGGGTACGATGGGAGACCCAGTACTTC
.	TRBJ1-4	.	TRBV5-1	CASSLSGNEKLFF	TGCGCCAGCAGCTTATCAGGGAATGAAAAACTGTTTTTT
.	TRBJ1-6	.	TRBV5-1	CASSPGDNQDSPLHF	TGCGCCAGCAGCCCAGGGGACAATCAGGATTCACCCCTCCACTTT
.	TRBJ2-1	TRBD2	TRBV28	CASNSGLADTNEQFF	TGTGCCAGCAATTCGGGACTAGCCGATACAAATGAGCAGTTCTTC
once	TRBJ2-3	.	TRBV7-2	CASSVARTEDTQYF	TGTGCCAGCAGCGTAGCGAGAACCGAGGATACGCAGTATTTT
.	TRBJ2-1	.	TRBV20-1	CSASQPPGSFF	TGCAGTGCTTCACAGCCCCCTGGGTCGTTCTTC
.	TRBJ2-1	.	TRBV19	CASRIRDSGGNEQFF	TGTGCCAGTAGGATCCGGGACTCCGGGGGAAATGAGCAGTTCTTC
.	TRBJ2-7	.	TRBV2	CASSADGAYEQYF	TGTGCCAGCAGCGCAGACGGAGCCTACGAGCAGTACTTC
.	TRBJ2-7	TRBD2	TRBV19	CASSTQRDPYEQYF	TGTGCCAGTAGTACCCAGCGGGACCCCTACGAGCAGTACTTC
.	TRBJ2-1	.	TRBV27	CASTPFQGNEQFF	TGTGCCAGCACCCCGTTTCAGGGCAATGAGCAGTTCTTC
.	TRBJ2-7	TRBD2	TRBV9	CASSIGTRESYEQYF	TGTGCCAGCAGCATCGGGACTAGGGAATCCTACGAGCAGTACTTC
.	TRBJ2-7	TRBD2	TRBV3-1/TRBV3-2	CASSQVSGRVPSYEQYF	TGTGCCAGCAGCCAAGTGAGCGGGAGAGTTCCCTCGTACGAGCAGTACTTC
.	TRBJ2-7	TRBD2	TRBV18	CASSPPAIAGAPYEQYF	TGTGCCAGCTCACCACCGGCGATAGCGGGAGCCCCCTACGAGCAGTACTTC
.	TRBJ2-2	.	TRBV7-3	CASSLGPIATTGELFF	TGTGCCAGCAGCTTAGGGCCCATTGCGACCACCGGGGAGCTGTTTTTT
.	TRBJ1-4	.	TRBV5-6	CASSRALPSRNEKLFF	TGTGCCAGCAGCCGAGCTTTACCGAGCCGAAATGAAAAACTGTTTTTT